A selection of T cell receptor beta chains follows, all from one sample in a study of T cell responses to AZD1222 COVID-19 vaccine. Produced via immunoSEQ multiplex PCR; TCRdb's table is partial and in-frame only. The repertoire has some 110,000 clones, 92% of them found once; the top ten carry around 1.7%. The sample in question was peripheral blood, obtained on day 0 of AZD1222 vaccination. The origin of the receptors is an adult in good health. Each CDR3 is given with its conserved first and last residue. A D gene is named only where the DNA matches it firmly. Clone size, where shown, is once, few, many, or a class for clones that have expanded.

TRBV11-3	.	TRBJ2-2	.	CASSFRQANTGELFF	TGTGCCAGCAGCTTCCGACAGGCGAACACCGGGGAGCTGTTTTTT
TRBV29-1	.	TRBJ2-5	.	CSVSRGKQETQYF	TGCAGCGTCAGCAGGGGAAAACAAGAGACCCAGTACTTC
TRBV7-8	.	TRBJ2-5	.	CASSLGGTASFGTQYF	TGTGCCAGCAGCTTAGGTGGGACGGCCAGTTTTGGGACCCAGTACTTC
TRBV4-1	TRBD1	TRBJ2-1	.	CASRAGTGGAYNEQFF	TGCGCCAGCAGGGCGGGGACAGGGGGAGCCTACAATGAGCAGTTCTTC
TRBV3-1/TRBV3-2	.	TRBJ2-3	.	CASSHHRDHYTDTQYF	TGTGCCAGCAGCCACCACCGGGACCACTACACAGATACGCAGTATTTT
TRBV5-6	.	TRBJ1-2	.	CASSFSEIGGYTF	TGTGCCAGCAGCTTTTCTGAAATTGGTGGCTACACCTTC
TRBV7-2	.	TRBJ1-2	.	CASSLGPEDYGYTF	TGTGCCAGCAGCTTAGGCCCAGAGGACTATGGCTACACCTTC
TRBV6-5	TRBD1	TRBJ1-1	.	CASRSLDRGTEAFF	TGTGCCAGCAGAAGCTTGGACAGGGGGACTGAAGCTTTCTTT
TRBV5-6	.	TRBJ1-5	.	CASSLFGSNQPQHF	TGTGCCAGCAGCTTATTCGGGAGCAATCAGCCCCAGCATTTT
TRBV14	.	TRBJ1-6	.	CASSEEVNNSPLHF	TGTGCCAGCAGCGAGGAAGTTAATAATTCACCCCTCCACTTT
TRBV5-4	.	TRBJ1-3	.	CASSLAGGLLNTIYF	TGTGCCAGCAGCTTGGCCGGGGGTTTACTTAACACCATATATTTT
TRBV3-1/TRBV3-2	TRBD1	TRBJ1-1	.	CASSQTGGVRTEAFF	TGTGCCAGCAGCCAGACAGGGGGCGTTCGCACTGAAGCTTTCTTT
TRBV7-3	.	TRBJ2-2	.	CASSLNGPGDTGELFF	TGTGCCAGCAGCTTAAACGGGCCTGGAGACACCGGGGAGCTGTTTTTT
TRBV30	.	TRBJ1-1	.	CAWKGSTAKAFF	TGTGCCTGGAAGGGTTCGACAGCTAAAGCTTTCTTT
TRBV5-1	TRBD1	TRBJ2-2	.	CASSSQGADTGELFF	TGCGCCAGCAGCTCACAGGGGGCAGACACCGGGGAGCTGTTTTTT
TRBV11-2	.	TRBJ2-7	.	CASSLGTWLSYEQYF	TGTGCCAGCAGCTTAGGCACGTGGCTCTCCTACGAGCAGTACTTC
TRBV19	.	TRBJ1-5	.	CASSIGQFNQPQHF	TGTGCCAGTAGTATTGGACAGTTCAATCAGCCCCAGCATTTT
TRBV12-5	.	TRBJ2-1	.	CASGWGGTEQFF	TGTGCTAGTGGTTGGGGCGGGACGGAGCAGTTCTTC
TRBV5-1	TRBD2	TRBJ2-1	.	CASSLVAGGDNEQFF	TGCGCCAGCAGCTTGGTGGCGGGAGGAGACAATGAGCAGTTCTTC
TRBV5-4	.	TRBJ1-1	.	CASSLMRDTEAFF	TGTGCCAGCAGCCTTATGCGGGACACTGAAGCTTTCTTT
TRBV3-1/TRBV3-2	.	TRBJ1-1	once	CASSQVGGATEAFF	TGTGCCAGCAGCCAAGTGGGGGGCGCGACTGAAGCTTTCTTT
TRBV27	.	TRBJ2-1	.	CASRDIDYNEQFF	TGTGCCAGCCGGGACATCGATTACAATGAGCAGTTCTTC
TRBV7-2	.	TRBJ2-3	.	CASSFLGSASTDTQYF	TGTGCCAGCAGCTTCCTGGGGAGTGCTAGCACAGATACGCAGTATTTT
TRBV3-1/TRBV3-2	.	TRBJ2-1	.	CASSQGASDYNEQFF	TGTGCCAGCAGCCAAGGGGCTAGCGACTACAATGAGCAGTTCTTC
TRBV6-2/TRBV6-3	TRBD1	TRBJ2-6	once	CASSWPQGRASGANVLTF	TGTGCCAGCAGTTGGCCACAGGGGCGGGCCTCTGGGGCCAACGTCCTGACTTTC
TRBV5-5	TRBD2	TRBJ2-2	.	CASSGALAGANTGELFF	TGTGCCAGCAGCGGGGCACTAGCGGGGGCGAACACCGGGGAGCTGTTTTTT
TRBV6-5	.	TRBJ1-5	.	CASSYGRINQPQHF	TGTGCCAGCAGTTACGGGAGGATAAATCAGCCCCAGCATTTT